Shown below are 31 T cell receptor beta chains from a single sample sequenced in a study of PD-L1 blockade in urothelial cancer. Generated by immunoSEQ multiplex PCR, the TCRdb table keeps only in-frame clones and is missing some. This sample has 45,000 to 50,000 clones, with approximately 88% found just once. The sequencing used PBMCs, collected around atezolizumab (anti-PD-L1) treatment. These receptors were obtained from a man at least 80 years old with urothelial cancer.

The chain has TRBV19 and TRBJ1-1, with D perhaps matching TRBD1 (5 bases). Per the germline V gene, CDR1 is LNHDA and CDR2 is SQIVND (reference sequence). V lost 3 bases and J lost 0, with 11 bases in between. This CDR3 is built from 15 residues. The CDR3 loop reads CASSMGGGMNTEAFF. The CDR3 region has the DNA TGTGCCAGTAGTATGGGTGGGGGGATGAACACTGAAGCTTTCTTT.

The chain joins TRBV7-9 to TRBJ1-3, with 7 positions matching TRBD1. This CDR3 spans 13 amino acids. With 6 bases clipped from V and 2 bases from J, the junction kept 1 base outside the gene matches. The germline V gene encodes CDR1 SEHNR and CDR2 FQNEAQ (reference sequence). The CDR3 bases are TGTGCCAGCAGAACAGGGGCTGGAAACACCATATATTTT. It encodes CASRTGAGNTIYF.

The chain employs TRBV6-4 and TRBJ2-5; the D gene is possibly TRBD1 (6 bases). This CDR3 comprises 14 residues. Trimming stripped 3 bases from V and 5 bases from J, with 13 bases between. Germline V gene lookup returns CDR1 MRHNA and CDR2 SNTAGT. The CDR3, as DNA: TGTGCCAGCAGTGAAGACAGGAACTCGGAGACCCAGTACTTC. Its protein product is CASSEDRNSETQYF.

The chain uses TRBV7-7 and TRBJ2-3; the D gene is possibly TRBD1 (8 bases). CDR1 is SSHAT and CDR2 is FNYEAQ in the germline V gene (reference sequence). There are 15 residues in the CDR3. The germline V and J ends were trimmed by 5 bases and 2 bases, with 14 bases remaining between them. The CDR3 DNA sequence: TGTGCCAGCAGCGAACAGGGGGGGGACACAGATACGCAGTATTTT. Residues: CASSEQGGDTDTQYF.

This chain joins TRBV7-2 and TRBJ2-7; D perhaps matches TRBD1 (5 bases). V was cut by 4 bases and J by 2 bases, with 12 bases left in between. The germline CDR1 and CDR2 sequences are SGHTA and FQGNSA. This CDR3 spans 14 amino acids. The CDR3 is CASSSGFAPYEQYF. DNA of the CDR3: TGTGCCAGCAGCTCAGGGTTTGCCCCCTACGAGCAGTACTTC.

This rearrangement joins TRBV7-2 to TRBJ2-2, with D perhaps TRBD2 (6 bases). The CDR3 has 15 residues. Trimming took off 3 bases at V and 4 bases at J, with 12 bases between the two ends. CDR1 and CDR2 from the germline V gene are SGHTA and FQGNSA. CDR3 DNA sequence: TGTGCCAGCAGCTTGGTCGGGAGAGGCACCGGGGAGCTGTTTTTT. Its translation is CASSLVGRGTGELFF.

V usage is TRBV2 and J usage is TRBJ2-7, with 8 bases fitting TRBD1. This CDR3 has 14 amino acids. Germline CDR1 and CDR2: SNHLY and FYNNEI. J gave up 0 bases and V 8 bases, and 6 bases lay outside the gene matches. The CDR3 sequence: CASGDRGHSYEQYF. The CDR3 nucleotides read TGTGCCAGCGGAGACAGGGGACACTCCTACGAGCAGTACTTC. Full variable domain (outside the CDR3, taken from reference TRBV2 and TRBJ2-7): EPEVTQTPSHQVTQMGQEVILRCVPISNHLYFYWYRQILGQKVEFLVSFYNNEISEKSEIFDDQFSVERPDGSNFTLKIRSTKLEDSAMYFCASGDRGHSYEQYFGPGTRLTVT.

The V and J genes are TRBV19 and TRBJ2-5, with a possible D match to TRBD2 (6 bases). Trimming removed 6 bases from V and 5 bases from J, with 10 bases in between. The CDR3 spans 12 residues. Germline V gene lookup returns CDR1 LNHDA and CDR2 SQIVND (reference sequence). As DNA, the CDR3 is TGTGCCAGTAGGGCGGGGCGGGAGACCCAGTACTTC. Its translation: CASRAGRETQYF.

CDR3 DNA sequence: TGTGCCAGCTCACCAGACAGGGACTCCTACGAGCAGTACTTC. It specifies CASSPDRDSYEQYF. The rearrangement uses TRBV18 and TRBJ2-7; 7 nucleotides agree with TRBD1. CDR1 and CDR2 (germline): KGHSH, LQKENI. CDR3 length: 14 residues. The V segment lost 2 bases and the J segment 0 bases; nucleotides outside the gene matches: 1.

This clone was detected a few times. The chain links TRBV20-1 to TRBJ2-1; D is unclear. With 1 base removed from V and 6 bases from J, the gap between germline ends came to 4 bases. The CDR3 spans 11 residues. Germline CDR1 reads DFQATT; CDR2 reads SNEGSKA (reference sequence). CDR3 amino acids: CSARGVNEQFF. In DNA form, the CDR3 reads TGCAGTGCTAGAGGAGTCAATGAGCAGTTCTTC.

The chain recombines TRBV19 with TRBJ1-1; a possible D gene is TRBD1 (6 bases). With 9 bases removed from V and 4 bases from J, the gap between germline ends came to 15 bases. CDR3 length: 13 residues. CDR1 and CDR2 (germline): LNHDA, SQIVND (reference sequence). CDR3 in DNA: TGTGCCAGCCGTTCCAGGGGCGGCACTGAAGCTTTCTTT. Protein sequence: CASRSRGGTEAFF.

The CDR3 nucleotides are TGCGCCAGCAGCTCGCCCCCTGGCGGCTACACCTTC. Translated, it gives CASSSPPGGYTF. The V and J genes are TRBV5-1 and TRBJ1-2; D remains unclear. The CDR3 is made up of 12 amino acids. The V gene lost 3 bases and the J gene lost 8 bases, with 11 bases spanning the gap. Germline V gene lookup returns CDR1 SGHRS and CDR2 YFSETQ.

The chain couples TRBV21-1 to TRBJ2-3; the table's D call TRBD1 went unverified against the DNA. TRBV21-1 is a recognized pseudogene. The CDR3 loop spans 17 amino acids. The CDR3 loop reads CASSKGGDRTSTDTQYF. CDR3 DNA: TGTGCCAGCAGCAAAGGGGGGGACAGGACAAGCACAGATACGCAGTATTTT.

This clone was counted a single time. The chain employs TRBV5-6 and TRBJ1-4; 8 bases match TRBD1. CDR1 and CDR2 from the germline V gene are SGHDT and YYEEEE. Trimming at V came to 4 bases and at J to 8 bases, leaving 10 bases not matched to a gene. The CDR3 has 15 residues. The CDR3 coding sequence is TGTGCCAGCAGCCCACCGTGGACAGGGAAAGAAAAACTGTTTTTT. Translation: CASSPPWTGKEKLFF. Complete variable domain (other parts from reference TRBV5-6 and TRBJ1-4): DAGVTQSPTHLIKTRGQQVTLRCSPKSGHDTVSWYQQALGQGPQFIFQYYEEEERQRGNFPDRFSGHQFPNYSSELNVNALLLGDSALYLCASSPPWTGKEKLFFGSGTQLSVL.

The chain links TRBV28 to TRBJ2-5; D ambiguous. The germline V and J ends were trimmed by 6 bases and 5 bases, with 13 bases remaining between them. This CDR3 has 13 residues. Germline V lookup: CDR1 MDHEN, CDR2 SYDVKM. The CDR3 sequence: CASRETLRETQYF. CDR3 coding DNA: TGTGCCAGCAGAGAGACTCTCCGGGAGACCCAGTACTTC.

CDR3 residues: CAISGGQGAVSTQYF. CDR3 nucleotides: TGTGCCATCAGTGGGGGACAGGGGGCGGTTTCTACGCAGTATTTT. V gene TRBV10-3 combines with J gene TRBJ2-3; 12 bases are a match to TRBD1. The germline CDR1 and CDR2 sequences are ENHRY and SYGVKD. V was pared by 4 bases and J by 8 bases, with 7 bases of the junction left unmatched. There are 15 residues in the CDR3.

This rearrangement joins TRBV18 to TRBJ2-3, with 10 bases fitting TRBD1. Looked up from germline, CDR1 is KGHSH and CDR2 is LQKENI. The junction had 3 bases not matched to a gene; V was cut back by 5 bases and J by 1 base. CDR3 length: 15 amino acids. The CDR3 spells CASSSGTGGTDTQYF. CDR3 nucleotide sequence: TGTGCCAGCTCATCGGGGACAGGGGGCACAGATACGCAGTATTTT. The full variable domain, completed using reference TRBV18 and TRBJ2-3, is NAGVMQNPRHLVRRRGQEARLRCSPMKGHSHVYWYRQLPEEGLKFMVYLQKENIIDESGMPKERFSAEFPKEGPSILRIQQVVRGDSAAYFCASSSGTGGTDTQYFGPGTRLTVL.

This clone was observed a handful of times. This chain uses TRBV5-4 with TRBJ1-2; TRBD1 agrees at 7 bases. Per germline, CDR1 SGHNT and CDR2 YYREEE (reference sequence). J gave up 3 bases and V 2 bases, and 4 bases lay outside the gene matches. This CDR3 region has 14 residues. The CDR3 spells CASSLQGNHYGYTF. The CDR3 coding sequence is TGTGCCAGCAGCTTACAGGGGAATCACTATGGCTACACCTTC.

The rearrangement joins TRBV7-2 to TRBJ2-2; perhaps TRBD1 as D (5 bases). The CDR3 is made up of 14 amino acids. Germline V lookup: CDR1 SGHTA, CDR2 FQGNSA. V was shortened by 3 bases and J by 6 bases, with 11 bases between the two germline ends. CDR3 nucleotide sequence: TGTGCCAGCAGCTTCTCAGGGCCAGCCGGGGAGCTGTTTTTT. Translating it yields CASSFSGPAGELFF. Together with reference TRBV7-2 and TRBJ2-2, the CDR3 gives the full variable domain: GAGVSQSPSNKVTEKGKDVELRCDPISGHTALYWYRQSLGQGLEFLIYFQGNSAPDKSGLPSDRFSAERTGGSVSTLTIQRTQQEDSAVYLCASSFSGPAGELFFGEGSRLTVL.

V usage is TRBV7-6 and J usage is TRBJ2-2, with D tentatively TRBD1 (6 bases). Germline assignment: CDR1 SGHVS and CDR2 FNYEAQ. The CDR3 spans 14 residues. Trimming removed 3 bases from V and 1 base from J, with 6 bases in between. The CDR3 nucleotides read TGTGCCAGCAGCTTGACAGGGAACACCGGGGAGCTGTTTTTT. It specifies CASSLTGNTGELFF.

This rearrangement joins TRBV6-5 to TRBJ2-7; TRBD2 matches at 11 bases. The CDR3 extends over 15 amino acids. The V and J ends lost 3 bases and 0 bases, in that order; junction bases with no gene match: 1. Germline V gene data show CDR1 as MNHEY and CDR2 as SVGAGI. The CDR3 DNA reads as TGTGCCAGCAGTTATACTAGCGGGAGCTCCTACGAGCAGTACTTC. Protein: CASSYTSGSSYEQYF.

The chain joins TRBV18 to TRBJ2-1; 12 bases fit TRBD2. This CDR3 region has 18 residues. The J segment lost 0 bases and the V segment lost 2 bases, leaving 5 bases of the junction unmatched. Germline CDR1 KGHSH, CDR2 LQKENI. The CDR3 DNA sequence: TGTGCCAGCTCACCAACTAGCGGGAGGCAAGGCTCCTACAATGAGCAGTTCTTC. Protein product: CASSPTSGRQGSYNEQFF.

The V call is TRBV7-9, the J call TRBJ2-5; possible D gene TRBD2, 7 bases. The germline V gene has CDR1 SEHNR and CDR2 FQNEAQ (reference sequence). Trimming stripped 1 base from V and 6 bases from J, with 9 bases between. The CDR3 runs 13 residues. The CDR3 sequence: CASSLVGGQTQYF. The DNA for the CDR3 is TGTGCCAGCAGCTTAGTGGGGGGGCAGACCCAGTACTTC.

CDR3 in amino acids: CASSWGQNNEQFF. The DNA for the CDR3 is TGCGCCAGCAGCTGGGGACAGAACAATGAGCAGTTCTTC. The rearrangement links TRBV5-1 to TRBJ2-1; 7 bases match TRBD1. Germline V lookup: CDR1 SGHRS, CDR2 YFSETQ. Trimming cost V 3 bases and J 5 bases; bases outside gene matches: 2. The CDR3 is made up of 13 amino acids. Full variable domain (outside the CDR3, taken from reference TRBV5-1 and TRBJ2-1): KAGVTQTPRYLIKTRGQQVTLSCSPISGHRSVSWYQQTPGQGLQFLFEYFSETQRNKGNFPGRFSGRQFSNSRSEMNVSTLELGDSALYLCASSWGQNNEQFFGPGTRLTVL.

This chain connects TRBV6-1 to TRBJ1-1; D gene unclear. Trimming took 5 bases from V and 3 from J, leaving 10 bases between them. CDR1 and CDR2 from the germline V gene are MNHNS and SASEGT. CDR3 size: 13 residues. Here the CDR3 reads CASSFETYTEAFF. The DNA of the CDR3 is TGTGCCAGCAGTTTCGAAACATACACTGAAGCTTTCTTT.

This clone was detected once. CDR3 in DNA: TGTGCCAGCAGCTTGTGGGACAGGGGGGTTGATACGCAGTATTTT. Protein product: CASSLWDRGVDTQYF. The rearrangement uses TRBV11-2 and TRBJ2-3; 11 bases align to TRBD1. This CDR3 is built from 15 residues. Trimming removed 3 bases from V and 6 bases from J; junction bases left unmatched: 5. The V gene's germline CDR1 is SGHAT and CDR2 FQNNGV.

The V gene is TRBV6-6, the J gene TRBJ1-2, with TRBD1 matching over 9 bases. V was clipped by 5 bases and J by 5 bases; unmatched bases: 6. This CDR3 spans 14 amino acids. Germline V lookup: CDR1 MNHNY, CDR2 SVGAGI (reference sequence). CDR3 sequence (DNA): TGTGCCAGCAGTGGGACAGGGCGGGTTTATGGCTACACCTTC. This sequence encodes CASSGTGRVYGYTF.

This rearrangement joins TRBV7-2 to TRBJ1-2; 8 bases map to TRBD1. Looked up from germline, CDR1 is SGHTA and CDR2 is FQGNSA. This CDR3 spans 13 amino acids. V trimming: 5 bases; J trimming: 7 bases; junction bases outside the gene matches: 6. In DNA form, the CDR3 reads TGTGCCAGCAGCCCAGGGGGCGGGGGTGGCTACACCTTC. Encoded protein: CASSPGGGGGYTF.

This clone was seen only once. The V and J genes are TRBV28 and TRBJ1-5; no clear D gene. There are 13 residues in the CDR3. The V and J ends lost 2 bases and 9 bases respectively, with 11 bases between them. Germline V gives CDR1 MDHEN, CDR2 SYDVKM. The CDR3 coding sequence is TGTGCCAGCAGTTTAACGGCGGTGCGGCCCCAGCATTTT. It codes for CASSLTAVRPQHF.

The count of this clone is one. The chain couples TRBV5-6 to TRBJ2-1; 9 nucleotides align to TRBD2. The germline CDR1 and CDR2 sequences are SGHDT and YYEEEE. The CDR3 consists of 16 residues. The V and J ends lost 4 bases and 8 bases, in that order; junction bases with no gene match: 13. The CDR3 sequence is CASSETGTSRWYEQFF. The CDR3 DNA follows: TGTGCCAGCAGCGAAACCGGGACTAGCAGGTGGTATGAGCAGTTCTTC.

The chain combines TRBV27 with TRBJ2-7, with 7 bases that match TRBD1. Germline V CDR1 and CDR2: MNHEY, SMNVEV (reference sequence). V was clipped by 0 bases and J by 3 bases; unmatched bases: 5. The CDR3 length is 15 residues. The CDR3 loop reads CASSLSRDRIYEQYF. CDR3 DNA: TGTGCCAGCAGTTTATCCCGGGACAGAATCTACGAGCAGTACTTC.